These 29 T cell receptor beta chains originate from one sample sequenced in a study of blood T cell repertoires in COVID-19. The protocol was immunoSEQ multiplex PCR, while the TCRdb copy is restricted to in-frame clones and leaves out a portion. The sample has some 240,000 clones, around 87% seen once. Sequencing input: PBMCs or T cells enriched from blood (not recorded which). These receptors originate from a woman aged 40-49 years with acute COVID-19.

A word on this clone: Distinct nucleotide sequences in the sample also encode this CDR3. The CDR3 reads CASSPRLAGVYNEQFF. DNA for the CDR3: TGTGCCAGCAGCCCTAGACTAGCGGGGGTCTACAATGAGCAGTTCTTC. This chain connects TRBV11-3 to TRBJ2-1, with TRBD2 matching 12 bases. V trimming: 5 bases; J trimming: 3 bases; junction bases outside the gene matches: 5. The germline V gene encodes CDR1 SGHNT and CDR2 YENEEA. This CDR3 is 16 amino acids long.

CDR3 bases: TGTGCCAGCAGCGGGGTCAGGAGGACTAGCGGGAGTGGGAGTCGGACAAAAAATGAGCAGTTCTTC. Translated: CASSGVRRTSGSGSRTKNEQFF. The chain joins TRBV2 to TRBJ2-1, with 13 bases matching TRBD2. The ends lost 6 bases at V and 7 bases at J; junction bases unmatched: 27. There are 22 residues in the CDR3. CDR1 and CDR2 from the germline V gene are SNHLY and FYNNEI.

The CDR3 here is CASSPETSGRPYNEQFF. The CDR3 DNA is TGTGCCAGCAGCCCCGAAACTAGCGGGAGACCTTACAATGAGCAGTTCTTC. V gene TRBV9 combines with J gene TRBJ2-1, with 11 nucleotides matching TRBD2. Germline CDR1 and CDR2: SGDLS and YYNGEE. V lost 4 bases to trimming and J lost 4 bases; unmatched junction nucleotides: 10. The CDR3 is made up of 17 amino acids.

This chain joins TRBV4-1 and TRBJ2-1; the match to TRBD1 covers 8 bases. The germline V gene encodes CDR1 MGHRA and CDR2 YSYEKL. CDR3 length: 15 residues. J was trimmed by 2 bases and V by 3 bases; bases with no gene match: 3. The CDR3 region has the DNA TGCGCCAGCAGCCAGCTACAGGGGGCCTACAATGAGCAGTTCTTC. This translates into CASSQLQGAYNEQFF.

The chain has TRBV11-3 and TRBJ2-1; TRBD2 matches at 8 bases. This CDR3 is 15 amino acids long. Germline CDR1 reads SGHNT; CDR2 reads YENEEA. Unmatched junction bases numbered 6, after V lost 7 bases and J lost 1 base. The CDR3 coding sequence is TGTGCCAGCACCCTTAGCGGGGTATCCTACAATGAGCAGTTCTTC. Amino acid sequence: CASTLSGVSYNEQFF. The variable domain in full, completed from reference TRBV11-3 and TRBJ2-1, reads EAGVVQSPRYKIIEKKQPVAFWCNPISGHNTLYWYLQNLGQGPELLIRYENEEAVDDSQLPKDRFSAERLKGVDSTLKIQPAELGDSAVYLCASTLSGVSYNEQFFGPGTRLTVL.

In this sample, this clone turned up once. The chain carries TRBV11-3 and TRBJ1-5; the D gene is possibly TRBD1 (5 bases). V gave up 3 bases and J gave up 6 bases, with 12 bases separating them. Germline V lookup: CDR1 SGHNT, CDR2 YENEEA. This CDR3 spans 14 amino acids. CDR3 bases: TGTGCCAGCAGCTTTGGAGGGGTTGGTCAGCCCCAGCATTTT. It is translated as CASSFGGVGQPQHF. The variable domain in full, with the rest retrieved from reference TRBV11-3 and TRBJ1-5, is EAGVVQSPRYKIIEKKQPVAFWCNPISGHNTLYWYLQNLGQGPELLIRYENEEAVDDSQLPKDRFSAERLKGVDSTLKIQPAELGDSAVYLCASSFGGVGQPQHFGDGTRLSIL.

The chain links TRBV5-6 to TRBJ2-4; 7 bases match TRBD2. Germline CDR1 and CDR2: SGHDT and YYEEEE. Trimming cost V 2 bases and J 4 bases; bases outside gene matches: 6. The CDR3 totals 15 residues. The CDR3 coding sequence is TGTGCCAGCAGCTTAATAGCGGGCAATAAAAACATTCAGTACTTC. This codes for CASSLIAGNKNIQYF.

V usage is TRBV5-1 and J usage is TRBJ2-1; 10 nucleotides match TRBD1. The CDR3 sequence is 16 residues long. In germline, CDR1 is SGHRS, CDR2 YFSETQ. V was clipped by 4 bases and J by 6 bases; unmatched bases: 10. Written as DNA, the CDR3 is TGCGCCAGCAGCGGAACCGGGACAGGGGAAGCCAATGAGCAGTTCTTC. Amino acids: CASSGTGTGEANEQFF.

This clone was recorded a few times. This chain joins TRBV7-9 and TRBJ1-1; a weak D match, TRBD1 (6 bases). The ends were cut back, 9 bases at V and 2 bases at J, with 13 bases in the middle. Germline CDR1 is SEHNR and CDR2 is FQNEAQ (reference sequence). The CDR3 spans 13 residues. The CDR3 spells CASAGGPNTEAFF. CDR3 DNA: TGTGCCAGTGCGGGGGGCCCTAACACTGAAGCTTTCTTT. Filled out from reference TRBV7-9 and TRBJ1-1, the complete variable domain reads DTGVSQNPRHKITKRGQNVTFRCDPISEHNRLYWYRQTLGQGPEFLTYFQNEAQLEKSRLLSDRFSAERPKGSFSTLEIQRTEQGDSAMYLCASAGGPNTEAFFGQGTRLTVV.

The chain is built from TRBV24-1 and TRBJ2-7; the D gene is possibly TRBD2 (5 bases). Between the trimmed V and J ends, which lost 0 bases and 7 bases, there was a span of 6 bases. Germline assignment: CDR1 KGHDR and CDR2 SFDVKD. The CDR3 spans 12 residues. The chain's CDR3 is CATSDLRGEQYF. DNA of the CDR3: TGTGCCACCAGTGATTTGCGGGGTGAGCAGTACTTC.

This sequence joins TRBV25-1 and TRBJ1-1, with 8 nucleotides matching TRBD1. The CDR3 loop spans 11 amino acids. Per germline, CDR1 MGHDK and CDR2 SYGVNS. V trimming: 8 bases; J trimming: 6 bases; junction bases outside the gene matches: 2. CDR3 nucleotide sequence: TGTGCCAGCGAACAGGGGGCTGAAGCTTTCTTT. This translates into CASEQGAEAFF.

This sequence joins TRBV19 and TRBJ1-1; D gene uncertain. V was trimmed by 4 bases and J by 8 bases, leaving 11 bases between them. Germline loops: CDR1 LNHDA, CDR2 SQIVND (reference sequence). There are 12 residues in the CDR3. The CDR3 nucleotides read TGTGCCAGTAGTAGCAAGAGGGAGGAAGCTTTCTTT. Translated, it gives CASSSKREEAFF.

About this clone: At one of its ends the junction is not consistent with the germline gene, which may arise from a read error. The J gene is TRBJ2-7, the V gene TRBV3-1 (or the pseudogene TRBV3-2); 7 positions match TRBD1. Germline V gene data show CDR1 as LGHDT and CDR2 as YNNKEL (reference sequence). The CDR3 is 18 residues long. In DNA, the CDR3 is TGTGCCAGCAACCAAAAATTGCGAAACCGGGACAGTCCCTACGAGCAGTACTTC. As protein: CASNQKLRNRDSPYEQYF.

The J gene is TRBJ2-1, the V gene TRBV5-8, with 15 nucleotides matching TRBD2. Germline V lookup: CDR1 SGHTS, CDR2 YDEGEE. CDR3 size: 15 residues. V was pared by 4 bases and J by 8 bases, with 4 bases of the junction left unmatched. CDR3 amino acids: CASSPGLAGGDEQFF. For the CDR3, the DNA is TGTGCCAGCAGCCCGGGACTAGCGGGAGGCGATGAGCAGTTCTTC.

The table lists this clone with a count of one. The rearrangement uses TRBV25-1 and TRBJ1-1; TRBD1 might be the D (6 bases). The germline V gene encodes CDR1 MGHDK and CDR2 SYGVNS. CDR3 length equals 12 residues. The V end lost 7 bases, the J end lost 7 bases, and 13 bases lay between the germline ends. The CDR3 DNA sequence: TGTGCCAGCAACCGCCCGACAGGTGAAGCTTTCTTT. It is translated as CASNRPTGEAFF.

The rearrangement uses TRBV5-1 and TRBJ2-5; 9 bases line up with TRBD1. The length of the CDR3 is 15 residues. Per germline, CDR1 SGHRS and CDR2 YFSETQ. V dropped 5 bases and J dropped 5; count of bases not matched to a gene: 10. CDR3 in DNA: TGCGCCAGCAGAGCGGGACAGGGCCGCGTGGAGACCCAGTACTTC. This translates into CASRAGQGRVETQYF.

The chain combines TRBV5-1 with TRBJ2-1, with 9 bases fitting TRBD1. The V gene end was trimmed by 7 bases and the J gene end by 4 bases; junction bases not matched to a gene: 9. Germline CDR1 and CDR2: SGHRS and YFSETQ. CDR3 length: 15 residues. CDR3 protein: CASVRQGGMYNEQFF. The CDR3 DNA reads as TGCGCCAGCGTTCGACAGGGGGGTATGTACAATGAGCAGTTCTTC.

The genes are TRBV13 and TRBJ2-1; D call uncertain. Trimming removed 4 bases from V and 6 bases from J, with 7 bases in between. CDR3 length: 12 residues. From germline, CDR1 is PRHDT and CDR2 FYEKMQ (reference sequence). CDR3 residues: CASSSQSNEQFF. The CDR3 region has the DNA TGTGCCAGCAGCTCACAGAGCAATGAGCAGTTCTTC.

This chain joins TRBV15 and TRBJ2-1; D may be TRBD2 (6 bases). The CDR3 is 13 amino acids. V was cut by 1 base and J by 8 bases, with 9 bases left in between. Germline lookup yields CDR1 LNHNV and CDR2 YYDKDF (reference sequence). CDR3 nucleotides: TGTGCCACCAGCAGAGGCGGGACGGATGAGCAGTTCTTC. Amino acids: CATSRGGTDEQFF.

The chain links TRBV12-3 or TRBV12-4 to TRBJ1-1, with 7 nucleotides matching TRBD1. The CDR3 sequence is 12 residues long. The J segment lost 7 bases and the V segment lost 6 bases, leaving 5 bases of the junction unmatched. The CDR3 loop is CASSWDSVEAFF. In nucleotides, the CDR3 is TGTGCCAGCAGCTGGGACAGCGTTGAAGCTTTCTTT.

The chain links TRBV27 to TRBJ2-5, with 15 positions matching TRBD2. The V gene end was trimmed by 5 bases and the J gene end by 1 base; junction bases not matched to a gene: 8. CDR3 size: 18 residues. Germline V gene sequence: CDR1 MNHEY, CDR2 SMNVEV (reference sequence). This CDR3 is CASSAGLAGGPTQETQYF. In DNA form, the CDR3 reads TGTGCCAGCAGTGCCGGACTAGCGGGAGGGCCGACCCAAGAGACCCAGTACTTC.

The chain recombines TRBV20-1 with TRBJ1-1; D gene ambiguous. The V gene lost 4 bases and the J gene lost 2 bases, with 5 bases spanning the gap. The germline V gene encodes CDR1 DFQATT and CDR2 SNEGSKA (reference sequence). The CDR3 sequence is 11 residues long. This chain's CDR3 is CSATGNTEAFF. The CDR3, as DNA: TGCAGTGCTACGGGTAACACTGAAGCTTTCTTT.

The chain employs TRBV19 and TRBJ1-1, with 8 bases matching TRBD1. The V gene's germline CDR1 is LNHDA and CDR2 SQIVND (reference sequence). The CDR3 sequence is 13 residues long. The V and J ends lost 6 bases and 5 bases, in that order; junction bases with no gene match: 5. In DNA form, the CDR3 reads TGTGCCAGTAGGCTACAGGGGGGAACTGAAGCTTTCTTT. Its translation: CASRLQGGTEAFF. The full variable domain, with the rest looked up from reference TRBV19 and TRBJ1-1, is DGGITQSPKYLFRKEGQNVTLSCEQNLNHDAMYWYRQDPGQGLRLIYYSQIVNDFQKGDIAEGYSVSREKKESFPLTVTSAQKNPTAFYLCASRLQGGTEAFFGQGTRLTVV.

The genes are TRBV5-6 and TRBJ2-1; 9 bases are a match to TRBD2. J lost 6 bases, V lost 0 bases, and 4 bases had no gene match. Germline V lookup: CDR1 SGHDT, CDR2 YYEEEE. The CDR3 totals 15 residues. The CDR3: CASSLGSSGANEQFF. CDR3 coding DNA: TGTGCCAGCAGCTTGGGGTCTAGCGGGGCCAATGAGCAGTTCTTC.

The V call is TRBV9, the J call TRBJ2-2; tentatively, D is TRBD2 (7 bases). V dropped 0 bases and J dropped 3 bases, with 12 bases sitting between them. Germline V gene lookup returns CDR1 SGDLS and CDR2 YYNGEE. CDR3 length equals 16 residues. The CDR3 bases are TGTGCCAGCAGCGTAGCGGGGGGCCGGGACACCGGGGAGCTGTTTTTT. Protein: CASSVAGGRDTGELFF.

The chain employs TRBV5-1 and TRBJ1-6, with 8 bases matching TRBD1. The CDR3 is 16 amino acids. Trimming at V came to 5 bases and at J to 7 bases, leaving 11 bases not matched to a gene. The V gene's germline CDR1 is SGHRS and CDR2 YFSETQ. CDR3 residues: CASRQDRAIGNSPLHF. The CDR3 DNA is TGCGCCAGCAGACAGGACAGGGCAATTGGGAATTCACCCCTCCACTTT.

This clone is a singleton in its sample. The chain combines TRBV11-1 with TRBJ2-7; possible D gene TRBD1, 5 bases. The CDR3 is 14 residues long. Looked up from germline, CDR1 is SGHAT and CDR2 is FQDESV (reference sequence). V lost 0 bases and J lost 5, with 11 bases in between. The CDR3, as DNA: TGTGCCAGCAGCTTAGCAGGGGCGGCCCACGAGCAGTACTTC. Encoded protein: CASSLAGAAHEQYF.

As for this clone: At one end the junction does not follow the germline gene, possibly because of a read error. CDR3 protein: CSAELPPNEQFF. As DNA, the CDR3 is TGCAGCGCTGAACTACCCCCCAATGAGCAGTTCTTC. The rearrangement joins TRBV29-1 to TRBJ2-1, with D unclear. Germline values: CDR1 SQVTM, CDR2 ANQGSEA. The CDR3 totals 12 residues.

DNA of the CDR3: TGTGCCAGCAGCCTCGGGAGCTCCTATAATTCACCCCTCCACTTT. Its protein product is CASSLGSSYNSPLHF. This chain links TRBV9 with TRBJ1-6, with D uncertain. From germline, CDR1 is SGDLS and CDR2 YYNGEE. CDR3 length equals 15 residues. Trimming left V 4 bases short and J 0 bases short, with 8 bases between.